Listed below are T cell receptor beta chains from one sample, sequenced in a study of blood T cells in healthy people across ages. Using its own MiXCR run on the 5' RACE reads, TCRdb lists one record per CDR3 protein. The table records 700,000 to 900,000 distinct CDR3 sequences, about 53% of them present only once. What was sequenced was blood. The receptors originated from a man older than 75 in good health. The CDR3 runs from the conserved cysteine through the conserved F or W. The D gene is left open where the match is weak. Rows give clone size only sometimes, using once, few, many, or a class for an expanded clone.

j_call clone_size d_call v_call cdr3_nt cdr3_aa
TRBJ1-2 - - TRBV7-9 TGTGCCAGCAGGGGAGCCCCCGTCTATGGCTACACCTTC CASRGAPVYGYTF
TRBJ2-1 - - TRBV2 TGTGCCAGCAGCCAAACTAGTCCCCCCTACAATGAGCAGTTCTTC CASSQTSPPYNEQFF
TRBJ1-2 - - TRBV24-1 TGTGCCACCAGTGACCATAGAGGCAACTATGGCTACACCTTC CATSDHRGNYGYTF
TRBJ1-2 - - TRBV20-1 TGCAGTGCCGACTCCAGGGTAAACTATGGCTACACCTTC CSADSRVNYGYTF
TRBJ2-6 - - TRBV4-2 TGTGCCAGCCGCGACTACGGGCGCGGGTTGGCTGGGGCCAACGTCCTGACTTTC CASRDYGRGLAGANVLTF
TRBJ2-7 - - TRBV27 TGTGCCAGCAGCCCAAGGCAAGGGGCCATCTCCTACGAGCAGTACTTC CASSPRQGAISYEQYF
TRBJ1-2 - - TRBV20-1 TGCAGTGCAAGTGTGGGAGTCGGTGGCTACACCTTC CSASVGVGGYTF
TRBJ2-3 - TRBD1 TRBV20-1 TGCAGTGCTAGAGATGGTGGGACAGGGAGGACAGATACGCAGTATTTT CSARDGGTGRTDTQYF
TRBJ2-1 - TRBD2 TRBV28 TGTGCCAGCAGTTCGGTCGGGGAGGGAAGAAATGAGCAGTTCTTC CASSSVGEGRNEQFF
TRBJ2-5 - - TRBV12-3/TRBV12-4 TGTGCCAGCAGTTTGTGGACAGTCCAAGAGACCCAGTACTTC CASSLWTVQETQYF
TRBJ2-4 - - TRBV14 TGTGCCAGCAGCCAAGAGTATAGGCAGGCCCTAGGGGCCAAAAACATTCAGTACTTC CASSQEYRQALGAKNIQYF
TRBJ2-7 few - TRBV14 TGTGCCAGCAGCCAAGGGACTCAGGGACACAAGCAGTACTTC CASSQGTQGHKQYF
TRBJ1-6 - - TRBV6-1 TGTGCCAGCAGTGAAGCTAAAACGCTTCCCCTCCACTTT CASSEAKTLPLHF
TRBJ1-2 once TRBD1 TRBV28 TGTGCCAGCAGTTTAACACAGGGGTCCTACAATTATGGCTACACCTTC CASSLTQGSYNYGYTF
TRBJ1-6 - TRBD1 TRBV12-3/TRBV12-4 TGTGCCAGCAGCAACCATGGACAGGGAAGCTCACCCCTCCACTTT CASSNHGQGSSPLHF
TRBJ2-4 - TRBD2 TRBV4-1 TGCGCCAGCAGCCTGGGACTAGCGGGAGCCAAAAACATTCAGTACTTC CASSLGLAGAKNIQYF
TRBJ2-1 - TRBD2 TRBV29-1 TGCAGCGGGAGGACTAGCCCCTCCTACAATGAGCAGTTCTTC CSGRTSPSYNEQFF
TRBJ1-2 - - TRBV29-1 TGCAGCGTCCTCGGACTAGCGGGAATCTACACCTTC CSVLGLAGIYTF
TRBJ2-1 - - TRBV6-4 TGTGCCAGCAGTAAAGGATCGGTAGCGAACTCCTACAATGATCAGTTCTTC CASSKGSVANSYNDQFF
TRBJ1-1 few - TRBV7-2 TGTGCCAGCAGTCGTTCTTCCCCGTGGGAGACTGAAGCTTTCTTT CASSRSSPWETEAFF
TRBJ2-7 - - TRBV20-1 TGCAGTGCTAGACACACGAGCTCCTACGAGCAGTACTTC CSARHTSSYEQYF
TRBJ2-1 - - TRBV12-5 TGTGCTAGTGCCCTGAGTTTTGAGCAGTTCTTC CASALSFEQFF
TRBJ2-3 - TRBD2 TRBV11-2 TGTGCCAGCAGCTTGGGGAGGGGCAGGGCATACGCGTATTTT CASSLGRGRAYAYF
TRBJ2-1 few - TRBV20-1 TGCAGTGCTAACGGGGCTACCGGGTCCAATGAGCAGTTCTTC CSANGATGSNEQFF
TRBJ2-7 - - TRBV20-1 TGCAGTGCTAGTTCCGCGAAGGCGTACGAGCAGTACTTC CSASSAKAYEQYF
TRBJ2-1 - - TRBV9 TGTGCCAGCAGCGTCCTAAGGGTCGGCCAGCAGTTCTTC CASSVLRVGQQFF
TRBJ2-1 few TRBD2 TRBV27 TGTGCCAGCAGTTTATCTAGCGGGAACTACAATGAGCAGTTCTTC CASSLSSGNYNEQFF